Below are 31 T cell receptor beta chains sequenced from a single sample in a study of cytomegalovirus exposure and HLA in healthy donors. PCR amplification relied on 60 Vbeta primers (plus 13 Jbeta primers). Method: immunoSEQ multiplex PCR; TCRdb's copy keeps in-frame clones and lacks some. The data show 110,000 or so clones, roughly 76% seen once. Specimen: PBMCs. The receptors come from a man aged 50 to 60 in good health and CMV-seropositive.

The rearrangement joins TRBV27 to TRBJ1-5; D remains ambiguous. V was clipped by 7 bases and J by 0 bases, with 10 bases between them. The CDR3 spans 14 residues. CDR1 is MNHEY and CDR2 is SMNVEV in the germline V gene (reference sequence). The CDR3 loop is CASKEVGSNQPQHF. CDR3 DNA sequence: TGTGCCAGCAAAGAGGTGGGTAGCAATCAGCCCCAGCATTTT.

The sample holds one count of this clone. The rearrangement uses TRBV7-2 and TRBJ2-5, with D possibly matching TRBD2 (6 bases). Germline CDR1 is SGHTA and CDR2 is FQGNSA. This CDR3 comprises 15 residues. V was shortened by 5 bases and J by 5 bases, with 18 bases between the two germline ends. The CDR3 DNA reads as TGTGCCAGCAGCCCGCGGGACGGAGCGTGGGAGACCCAGTACTTC. Its protein product is CASSPRDGAWETQYF.

A few counts support this clone. This rearrangement joins TRBV9 to TRBJ2-5; TRBD1 might be the D (5 bases). Between the trimmed V and J ends, which lost 0 bases and 9 bases, there was a span of 21 bases. Per the germline V gene, CDR1 is SGDLS and CDR2 is YYNGEE. This CDR3 has 16 residues. Here the CDR3 reads CASSVGLDNREHPQYF. DNA of the CDR3: TGTGCCAGCAGCGTAGGTCTGGACAACCGTGAGCATCCCCAGTACTTC.

This clone appeared a single time. The chain combines TRBV9 with TRBJ2-3; D gene ambiguous. V lost 4 bases and J 0 bases, leaving 9 bases between the germline ends. The CDR3 sequence is 14 residues long. CDR1 SGDLS and CDR2 YYNGEE come from the germline V gene. The CDR3 coding sequence is TGTGCCAGCAGCCCCCATGTTAGCACAGATACGCAGTATTTT. Translation gives CASSPHVSTDTQYF.

This chain links TRBV11-2 with TRBJ2-5; D might be TRBD1 (8 bases). The DNA end is more similar to TRBJ2-7, so the J call may be wrong. The CDR3 length is 15 residues. Germline CDR1 and CDR2: SGHAT and FQNNGV. The chain's CDR3 is CASRTQGGSSYEQYF. DNA for the CDR3: TGTGCCAGCAGGACACAGGGGGGGAGCTCCTACGAGCAGTACTTC.

This clone appeared a few times. The chain combines TRBV7-8 with TRBJ1-1; TRBD1 might be the D (5 bases). CDR3 length equals 16 residues. Deletions cut 2 bases from V and 1 base from J, with 14 bases between. CDR1 and CDR2 from the germline V gene are SGHVS and FQNEAQ. In nucleotides, the CDR3 is TGTGCCAGCAGCTTACAGGGAGGAAGGCCGAACACTGAAGCTTTCTTT. The encoded protein is CASSLQGGRPNTEAFF. The full variable domain, completed using reference TRBV7-8 and TRBJ1-1, is GAGVSQSPRYKVAKRGQDVALRCDPISGHVSLFWYQQALGQGPEFLTYFQNEAQLDKSGLPSDRFFAERPEGSVSTLKIQRTQQEDSAVYLCASSLQGGRPNTEAFFGQGTRLTVV.

This chain joins TRBV4-1 and TRBJ2-1; D call uncertain. The germline gives CDR1 MGHRA, CDR2 YSYEKL. This CDR3 has 18 amino acids. Deletions cut 1 base from V and 1 base from J, with 17 bases between. CDR3: CASSQGAFSRMSYNEQFF. The CDR3 region has the DNA TGCGCCAGCAGCCAAGGAGCCTTTTCCCGAATGTCCTACAATGAGCAGTTCTTC.

The J gene is TRBJ2-7, the V gene TRBV5-6; 12 bases map to TRBD2. Germline V CDR1 and CDR2: SGHDT, YYEEEE. V shed 5 bases, J shed 6 bases, and the junction held 9 bases outside the gene matches. The CDR3 is made up of 15 amino acids. This CDR3 is CASRLAGGRDIEQYF. The CDR3 bases are TGTGCCAGCAGGCTAGCGGGGGGGCGGGACATCGAGCAGTACTTC.

The rearrangement joins TRBV20-1 to TRBJ1-6; D remains ambiguous. Trimming took 4 bases from V and 15 from J, leaving 13 bases between them. The CDR3 loop spans 11 amino acids. CDR1 and CDR2 (germline): DFQATT, SNEGSKA (reference sequence). The CDR3 nucleotides read TGCAGTGCTACGCGGGTTTTTGGCCTCCACTTT. It yields the protein CSATRVFGLHF.

This clone was seen a handful of times. The chain employs TRBV6-6 and TRBJ2-7; D gene uncertain. The CDR3 runs to 14 residues. CDR1 and CDR2 from the germline V gene are MNHNY and SVGAGI (reference sequence). Trimming removed 4 bases from V and 1 base from J, with 11 bases in between. CDR3 sequence reads: CASSFPVRSYEQYF. CDR3 bases: TGTGCCAGCAGTTTTCCAGTCCGATCCTACGAGCAGTACTTC.

This clone showed up just a few times. V and J are TRBV7-6 and TRBJ2-1; possibly TRBD2 for D (6 bases). From germline, CDR1 is SGHVS and CDR2 FNYEAQ. Trimming cost V 5 bases and J 5 bases, with 16 bases left between them. The CDR3 is made up of 15 amino acids. DNA for the CDR3: TGTGCCAGCAGCCCGGGGGTTAGCGCCGACAATGAGCAGTTCTTC. Protein: CASSPGVSADNEQFF. Drawing the rest from reference TRBV7-6 and TRBJ2-1, the complete variable domain is GAGVSQSPRYKVTKRGQDVALRCDPISGHVSLYWYRQALGQGPEFLTYFNYEAQQDKSGLPNDRFSAERPEGSISTLTIQRTEQRDSAMYRCASSPGVSADNEQFFGPGTRLTVL.

This clone showed up just a few times. V gene TRBV6-5 combines with J gene TRBJ2-3; D gene uncertain. Trimming left V 6 bases short and J 0 bases short, with 13 bases between. The CDR3 length is 15 residues. Germline V gene lookup returns CDR1 MNHEY and CDR2 SVGAGI. The CDR3 nucleotides are TGTGCCAGCAGGAGGTCTCGCCTAAGCACAGATACGCAGTATTTT. This sequence encodes CASRRSRLSTDTQYF.

This clone was counted once. This chain uses TRBV10-2 with TRBJ2-7, with D tentatively TRBD2 (6 bases). The CDR3 totals 14 residues. The germline CDR1 and CDR2 sequences are WSHSY and SAAADI. The germline V and J ends were trimmed by 3 bases and 3 bases, with 12 bases remaining between them. CDR3 region: CASSDTGLYYEQYF. CDR3 DNA: TGCGCCAGCAGTGATACGGGACTTTACTACGAGCAGTACTTC.

V gene TRBV28 combines with J gene TRBJ1-2, with 7 bases identical to TRBD1. V lost 4 bases, J lost 3 bases, and 8 bases stayed unmatched. The CDR3 extends over 15 amino acids. Germline V lookup: CDR1 MDHEN, CDR2 SYDVKM. The CDR3 nucleotides are TGTGCCAGCAGTTCTTTACTGGGGACAGACTATGGCTACACCTTC. Translated, it gives CASSSLLGTDYGYTF.

The rearrangement links TRBV7-6 to TRBJ2-3; a possible D gene is TRBD2 (6 bases). CDR1 is SGHVS and CDR2 is FNYEAQ in the germline V gene. V was shortened by 5 bases and J by 6 bases, with 18 bases between the two germline ends. The CDR3 runs to 15 residues. The CDR3 sequence: CASSPTAGPGDTQYF. The DNA for the CDR3 is TGTGCCAGCAGCCCCACCGCGGGACCCGGGGATACGCAGTATTTT.

This chain connects TRBV10-3 to TRBJ1-2; TRBD1 aligns across 8 bases. Germline-derived CDR1 and CDR2 are ENHRY and SYGVKD. V trimming: 3 bases; J trimming: 4 bases; junction bases outside the gene matches: 4. The CDR3 is made up of 14 amino acids. The CDR3 protein is CAISEDQGAYGYTF. The CDR3 DNA is TGTGCCATCAGTGAAGACCAGGGGGCCTATGGCTACACCTTC.

This clone has just a few counts. This chain joins TRBV6-5 and TRBJ2-3, with D perhaps matching TRBD1 (7 bases). V lost 2 bases and J lost 8, with 14 bases in between. There are 14 residues in the CDR3. The germline gives CDR1 MNHEY, CDR2 SVGAGI. The CDR3 bases are TGTGCCAGCAGTTACAAGCAGGGGGGAACTACGCAGTATTTT. Residues: CASSYKQGGTTQYF.

J is TRBJ2-1 and V is TRBV4-1; 11 bases are shared with TRBD2. The CDR3 loop spans 16 amino acids. V lost 4 bases to trimming and J lost 9 bases; unmatched junction nucleotides: 11. Germline CDR1 reads MGHRA; CDR2 reads YSYEKL. CDR3 nucleotide sequence: TGCGCCAGCAGCCCAGGGACTAGCGGTTATGGGGGTGAGCAGTTCTTC. It specifies CASSPGTSGYGGEQFF.

The chain joins TRBV7-9 to TRBJ1-1; D is undetermined. Germline values: CDR1 SEHNR, CDR2 FQNEAQ (reference sequence). The CDR3 runs to 14 residues. The V end lost 5 bases, the J end lost 0 bases, and 10 bases lay between the germline ends. The CDR3 DNA follows: TGTGCCAGCAGCCAAGGAGGCATGAACACTGAAGCTTTCTTT. Protein: CASSQGGMNTEAFF.

The V and J genes are TRBV15 and TRBJ1-2; TRBD1 aligns across 8 bases. The V and J ends lost 3 bases and 3 bases, in that order; junction bases with no gene match: 18. CDR3 length: 19 residues. Germline CDR1 is LNHNV and CDR2 is YYDKDF (reference sequence). The CDR3 here is CATSRRGERQGLADYGYTF. The DNA of the CDR3 is TGTGCCACCAGCAGGAGAGGGGAGAGACAGGGGCTGGCGGACTATGGCTACACCTTC.

This chain joins TRBV5-1 and TRBJ1-3, with D possibly matching TRBD1 (6 bases). Trimming shortened V by 0 bases and J by 2 bases, and 12 bases separated the two germline ends. The CDR3 is made up of 16 amino acids. Germline CDR1 reads SGHRS; CDR2 reads YFSETQ. Here the CDR3 reads CASSLGGPGAGNTIYF. DNA of the CDR3: TGCGCCAGCAGCTTGGGGGGGCCAGGGGCTGGAAACACCATATATTTT.

In its sample, this clone was seen a few times. For the CDR3, the DNA is TGTGCCAGCAGTAGGGACAGGGGGAATGAAAAACTGTTTTTT. Translated, it gives CASSRDRGNEKLFF. J is TRBJ1-4 and V is TRBV6-5, with TRBD1 matching over 11 bases. Per germline, CDR1 MNHEY and CDR2 SVGAGI. V was clipped by 5 bases and J by 5 bases; unmatched bases: 1. The CDR3 length is 14 residues.

The chain uses TRBV7-9 and TRBJ2-3, with TRBD2 matching over 8 bases. V dropped 4 bases and J dropped 6; count of bases not matched to a gene: 9. Germline V lookup: CDR1 SEHNR, CDR2 FQNEAQ (reference sequence). The CDR3 sequence is 15 residues long. For the CDR3, the DNA is TGTGCCAGCAGCTCGCTGACTAGCGCAGAGGATACGCAGTATTTT. As protein: CASSSLTSAEDTQYF. The full variable domain, in which reference TRBV7-9 and TRBJ2-3 provide the parts outside the CDR3, is DTGVSQNPRHKITKRGQNVTFRCDPISEHNRLYWYRQTLGQGPEFLTYFQNEAQLEKSRLLSDRFSAERPKGSFSTLEIQRTEQGDSAMYLCASSSLTSAEDTQYFGPGTRLTVL.

The chain is built from TRBV4-2 and TRBJ2-2, with D possibly being TRBD2 (5 bases). Trimming removed 4 bases at V and 0 bases at J, with 9 bases between. CDR1 and CDR2 from the germline V gene are LGHNA and YNFKEQ. The CDR3 is 15 amino acids. CDR3 coding DNA: TGTGCCAGCAGCCCCGACGGGGCGAACACCGGGGAGCTGTTTTTT. This translates into CASSPDGANTGELFF.

This clone was seen a single time. The chain employs TRBV6-6 and TRBJ1-4; D unresolved. Trimming shortened V by 6 bases and J by 6 bases, and 8 bases separated the two germline ends. Germline V gene sequence: CDR1 MNHNY, CDR2 SVGAGI (reference sequence). The CDR3 has 12 amino acids. As DNA, the CDR3 is TGTGCCAGCAGCGGGAGGTATGAAAAACTGTTTTTT. Amino acid sequence: CASSGRYEKLFF.

This chain connects TRBV5-1 to TRBJ2-1; TRBD2 matches 11 bases. V lost 6 bases, J lost 7 bases, and 9 bases stayed unmatched. CDR3 length equals 15 residues. Germline CDR1 is SGHRS and CDR2 is YFSETQ. The CDR3 region is CASKLTSGSENEQFF. Written as DNA, the CDR3 is TGCGCCAGCAAGCTAACTAGCGGGAGTGAAAATGAGCAGTTCTTC.

The V gene is TRBV5-1, the J gene TRBJ2-1; TRBD2 matches at 11 bases. V shed 4 bases, J shed 0 bases, and the junction held 6 bases outside the gene matches. Per the germline V gene, CDR1 is SGHRS and CDR2 is YFSETQ. This CDR3 has 17 residues. This CDR3 is CASSLRLAGSSYNEQFF. The CDR3 region has the DNA TGCGCCAGCAGCCTCCGACTAGCGGGGAGCTCCTACAATGAGCAGTTCTTC.

The genes are TRBV6-6 and TRBJ1-1; TRBD1 might be the D (5 bases). V was pared by 2 bases and J by 11 bases, with 12 bases between. The CDR3 has 12 residues. In germline, CDR1 is MNHNY, CDR2 SVGAGI (reference sequence). The CDR3 sequence: CASSYGGEGAFF. The CDR3 DNA reads as TGTGCCAGCAGTTACGGGGGGGAAGGGGCTTTCTTT.

This rearrangement joins TRBV6-5 to TRBJ2-7; 11 positions match TRBD2. V lost 6 bases and J lost 9; bases outside the gene matches: 13. CDR3 length: 15 residues. Germline V gene lookup returns CDR1 MNHEY and CDR2 SVGAGI. The CDR3 DNA reads TGTGCCAGCAGCGACACGGGACTAGCGGTCCACGGGCAGTACTTC. Its protein product is CASSDTGLAVHGQYF.

This chain joins TRBV14 and TRBJ2-5; no clear D gene. V was trimmed by 0 bases and J by 2 bases, leaving 22 bases between them. CDR3 length: 19 residues. CDR1 is SGHDN and CDR2 is FVKESK in the germline V gene. CDR3 in amino acids: CASSQESSVCWRPQETQYF. The CDR3 DNA sequence: TGTGCCAGCAGCCAAGAGAGTTCGGTTTGTTGGCGGCCTCAAGAGACCCAGTACTTC.

This clone has only a few counts. This sequence joins TRBV6-5 and TRBJ2-7, with 11 positions matching TRBD2. V lost 0 bases and J lost 3; bases outside the gene matches: 4. CDR1 is MNHEY, CDR2 SVGAGI, per germline. CDR3 size: 16 residues. The DNA of the CDR3 is TGTGCCAGCAGTTACTCCGGGACTAGCGGTTTCTACGAGCAGTACTTC. Its protein product is CASSYSGTSGFYEQYF.